This is a list of T cell receptor beta chains from one sample in a study of CD8 T cells in ankylosing spondylitis. TCRdb independently ran MiXCR on the 5' RACE reads; one entry per CDR3 protein. Of over 700,000 distinct CDR3 sequences in the sample, 15% to 20% were seen once. Input material: blood, either unsorted or a sorted T cell fraction (not recorded which). These receptors came from a male donor with ankylosing spondylitis. Each CDR3 is given without its conserved first and last residue. The order of the fields is V gene, J gene, clone size, CDR3 protein. Clone size is not always given. Where it is, it says once, few, many or a class for expanded clones.

V: TRBV5-5
J: TRBJ2-5
size: NA
CDR3: ASSWAPDGQETQY

V: TRBV20-1
J: TRBJ2-1
size: few
CDR3: SARDPPGGQYNEQF

V: TRBV10-3
J: TRBJ2-7
size: NA
CDR3: AISGTVQGEQY

V: TRBV2
J: TRBJ1-1
size: few
CDR3: ASSLRPGQMNTEAF

V: TRBV12-3/TRBV12-4
J: TRBJ1-2
size: few
CDR3: ASSLDRRGYGYT

V: TRBV20-1
J: TRBJ2-1
size: many
CDR3: SAPGGLVPTSEQF

V: TRBV7-8
J: TRBJ1-2
size: NA
CDR3: ASSSHHLGQGASGYT

V: TRBV5-1
J: TRBJ2-7
size: NA
CDR3: ASSSGQGGIYEQY

V: TRBV4-3
J: TRBJ1-2
size: few
CDR3: ASSQDSTDPNYGYT

V: TRBV7-9
J: TRBJ1-5
size: few
CDR3: ASSLSGQNQPQH

V: TRBV4-1
J: TRBJ2-7
size: few
CDR3: ASSLPRPGQGASYEQY

V: TRBV29-1
J: TRBJ2-7
size: NA
CDR3: SVEYGQGRRSYEQY

V: TRBV27
J: TRBJ2-7
size: NA
CDR3: ASSREDRVRVEQY

V: TRBV7-9
J: TRBJ2-2
size: few
CDR3: ASSSKTPRDRMF

V: TRBV11-2
J: TRBJ2-7
size: few
CDR3: ASSLGAVYEQY

V: TRBV20-1
J: TRBJ2-2
size: NA
CDR3: SARRSSSGRGELF

V: TRBV29-1
J: TRBJ1-3
size: NA
CDR3: SVEGQSSGNTIY

V: TRBV25-1
J: TRBJ2-5
size: NA
CDR3: ASSELGQIQETQY

V: TRBV7-6
J: TRBJ2-2
size: few
CDR3: ASSLAGTMNTGELF

V: TRBV11-2
J: TRBJ2-1
size: many
CDR3: ASSLAGGGQF

V: TRBV5-1
J: TRBJ2-7
size: few
CDR3: ASSLEGPWSYEQY

V: TRBV4-1
J: TRBJ1-2
size: NA
CDR3: ASSRDSSKGYT

V: TRBV5-1
J: TRBJ2-6
size: NA
CDR3: ASSLGTSSGANVLT

V: TRBV2
J: TRBJ2-6
size: NA
CDR3: ASSDPTGSSGGANVLT

V: TRBV30
J: TRBJ2-2
size: many
CDR3: AWTVNTGELF

V: TRBV7-8
J: TRBJ2-3
size: few
CDR3: ASSRILTDTQY

V: TRBV5-1
J: TRBJ2-3
size: NA
CDR3: ASSPGLAGGLTQY

V: TRBV12-3/TRBV12-4
J: TRBJ2-7
size: NA
CDR3: ASSPRQGSEQY

V: TRBV7-9
J: TRBJ1-2
size: NA
CDR3: ASSLGRDRDGYT

V: TRBV11-2
J: TRBJ2-1
size: NA
CDR3: ASSGRTSNEQF

V: TRBV9
J: TRBJ2-1
size: NA
CDR3: ASSVAGKLDNEQF

V: TRBV12-3/TRBV12-4
J: TRBJ2-7
size: NA
CDR3: ASSSGRGASYEQY

V: TRBV5-6
J: TRBJ2-2
size: NA
CDR3: ASTRSWGQYTGELF

V: TRBV12-3/TRBV12-4
J: TRBJ1-2
size: few
CDR3: ASSLSVYGYT

V: TRBV5-1
J: TRBJ2-3
size: NA
CDR3: ASPLRGLSTDTQY

V: TRBV20-1
J: TRBJ2-5
size: NA
CDR3: SAIRDRPQETQY

V: TRBV5-1
J: TRBJ1-1
size: NA
CDR3: ASSLEPGGPDTEAF

V: TRBV29-1
J: TRBJ1-2
size: few
CDR3: SAVGENGYT

V: TRBV10-3
J: TRBJ1-2
size: NA
CDR3: AIREGIYRGYT

V: TRBV20-1
J: TRBJ1-1
size: many
CDR3: SAEDISLGEAF

V: TRBV7-9
J: TRBJ2-2
size: few
CDR3: ASSLRAESNTGELF

V: TRBV7-9
J: TRBJ1-1
size: many
CDR3: ASSLGQFTEAF

V: TRBV3-1
J: TRBJ1-2
size: NA
CDR3: ASSRGTGGAYGYT

V: TRBV4-1
J: TRBJ1-5
size: few
CDR3: ASSQDNNQPQH

V: TRBV12-3/TRBV12-4
J: TRBJ2-1
size: few
CDR3: ASSSSSGRADEQF

V: TRBV4-3
J: TRBJ1-4
size: NA
CDR3: ASSQDLAGEKLF

V: TRBV7-8
J: TRBJ1-1
size: NA
CDR3: ASSRPAIRANTEAF

V: TRBV20-1
J: TRBJ1-1
size: many
CDR3: SARPWSGVAF

V: TRBV12-3/TRBV12-4
J: TRBJ2-1
size: NA
CDR3: ASTSRDYNNEQF

V: TRBV6-1
J: TRBJ1-2
size: few
CDR3: ASSRALNYGYT

V: TRBV12-3/TRBV12-4
J: TRBJ2-7
size: NA
CDR3: ASSQDRGRDEQY

V: TRBV27
J: TRBJ1-4
size: few
CDR3: ATRGDTGGEKLF

V: TRBV4-3
J: TRBJ1-2
size: NA
CDR3: ASSQDRDRRYGYT

V: TRBV20-1
J: TRBJ1-5
size: many
CDR3: SAREGRGHQPQH

V: TRBV19
J: TRBJ2-3
size: NA
CDR3: ASSPSSMADTQY

V: TRBV5-1
J: TRBJ2-1
size: few
CDR3: ASSLTFIVFGGRNEQF

V: TRBV30
J: TRBJ1-1
size: NA
CDR3: AWRWRGGGTEAF

V: TRBV10-3
J: TRBJ2-7
size: NA
CDR3: AIKARTAWHEQY